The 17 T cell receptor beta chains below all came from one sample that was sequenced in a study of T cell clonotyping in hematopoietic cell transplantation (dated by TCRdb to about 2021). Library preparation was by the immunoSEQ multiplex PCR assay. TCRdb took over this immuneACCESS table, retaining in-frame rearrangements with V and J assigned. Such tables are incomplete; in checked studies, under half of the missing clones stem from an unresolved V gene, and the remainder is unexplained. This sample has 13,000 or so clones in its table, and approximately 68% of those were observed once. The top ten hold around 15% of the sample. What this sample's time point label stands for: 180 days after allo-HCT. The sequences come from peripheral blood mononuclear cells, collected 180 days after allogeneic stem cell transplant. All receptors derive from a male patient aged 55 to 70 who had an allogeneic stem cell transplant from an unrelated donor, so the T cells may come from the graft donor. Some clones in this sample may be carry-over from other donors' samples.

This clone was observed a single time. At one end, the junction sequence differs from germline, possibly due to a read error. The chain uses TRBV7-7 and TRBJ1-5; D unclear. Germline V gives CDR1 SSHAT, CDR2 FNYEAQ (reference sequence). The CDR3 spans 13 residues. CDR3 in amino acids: CASSLAPNQPQHF. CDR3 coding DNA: TGTGCTAGCAGCTTAGCGCCTAATCAGCCCCAGCATTTT.

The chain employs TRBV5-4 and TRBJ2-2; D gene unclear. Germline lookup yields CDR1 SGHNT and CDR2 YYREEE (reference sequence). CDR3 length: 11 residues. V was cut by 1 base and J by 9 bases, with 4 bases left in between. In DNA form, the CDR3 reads TGTGCCAGCAGCTTGCAAAGGGAGCTGTTTTTT. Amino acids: CASSLQRELFF.

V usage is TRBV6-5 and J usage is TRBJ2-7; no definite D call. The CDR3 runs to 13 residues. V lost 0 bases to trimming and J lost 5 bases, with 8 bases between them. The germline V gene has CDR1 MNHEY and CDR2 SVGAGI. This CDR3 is CASSYSGSDEQYF. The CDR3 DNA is TGTGCCAGCAGTTACTCCGGATCGGACGAGCAGTACTTC.

The CDR3 loop is CASSSTGSPSGEQYF. Written as DNA, the CDR3 is TGCGCCAGCAGCAGTACAGGGTCTCCCTCGGGTGAGCAGTACTTC. This chain links TRBV5-1 with TRBJ2-7; a possible D gene is TRBD1 (6 bases). Germline V gene data show CDR1 as SGHRS and CDR2 as YFSETQ. Trimming stripped 4 bases from V and 7 bases from J, with 21 bases between. The CDR3 runs to 15 residues.

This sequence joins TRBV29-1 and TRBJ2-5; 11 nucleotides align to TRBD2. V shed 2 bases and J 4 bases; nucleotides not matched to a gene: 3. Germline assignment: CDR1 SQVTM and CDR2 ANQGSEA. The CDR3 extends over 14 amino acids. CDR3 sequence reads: CSVELAGGLETQYF. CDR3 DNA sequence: TGCAGCGTTGAACTAGCGGGAGGCCTAGAGACCCAGTACTTC.

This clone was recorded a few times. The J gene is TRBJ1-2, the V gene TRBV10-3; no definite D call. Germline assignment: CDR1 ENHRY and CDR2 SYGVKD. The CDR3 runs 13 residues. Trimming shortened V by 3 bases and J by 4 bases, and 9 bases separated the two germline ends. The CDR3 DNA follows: TGTGCCATCAGTGACCCCGGGAGCTATGGCTACACCTTC. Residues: CAISDPGSYGYTF.

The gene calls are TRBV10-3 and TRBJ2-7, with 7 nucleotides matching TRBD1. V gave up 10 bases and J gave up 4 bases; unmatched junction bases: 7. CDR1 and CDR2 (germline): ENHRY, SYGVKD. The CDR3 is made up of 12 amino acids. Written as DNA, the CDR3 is TGTGCCACCGCCACGACAGGGTACGAGCAGTACTTC. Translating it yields CATATTGYEQYF.

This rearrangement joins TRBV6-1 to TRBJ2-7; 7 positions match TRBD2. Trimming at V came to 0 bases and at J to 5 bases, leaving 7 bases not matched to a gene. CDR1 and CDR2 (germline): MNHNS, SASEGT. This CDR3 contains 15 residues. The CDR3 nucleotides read TGTGCCAGCAGTGAAGCGTCGGGGGGAAGTGACGAGCAGTACTTC. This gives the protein CASSEASGGSDEQYF.

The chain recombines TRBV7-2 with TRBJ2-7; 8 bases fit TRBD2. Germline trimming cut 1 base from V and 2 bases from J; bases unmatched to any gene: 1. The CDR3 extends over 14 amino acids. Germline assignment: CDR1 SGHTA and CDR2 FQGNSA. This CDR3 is CASSLVAGTYEQYF. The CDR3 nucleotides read TGTGCCAGCAGCTTAGTAGCGGGAACCTACGAGCAGTACTTC. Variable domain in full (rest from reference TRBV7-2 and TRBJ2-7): GAGVSQSPSNKVTEKGKDVELRCDPISGHTALYWYRQSLGQGLEFLIYFQGNSAPDKSGLPSDRFSAERTGGSVSTLTIQRTQQEDSAVYLCASSLVAGTYEQYFGPGTRLTVT.

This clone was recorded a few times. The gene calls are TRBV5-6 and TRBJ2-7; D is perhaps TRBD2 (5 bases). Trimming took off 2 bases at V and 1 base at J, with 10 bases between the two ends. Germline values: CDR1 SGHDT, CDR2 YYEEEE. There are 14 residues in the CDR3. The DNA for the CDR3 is TGTGCCAGCAGCTTTCTAGCAGATTCCTACGAGCAGTACTTC. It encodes CASSFLADSYEQYF.

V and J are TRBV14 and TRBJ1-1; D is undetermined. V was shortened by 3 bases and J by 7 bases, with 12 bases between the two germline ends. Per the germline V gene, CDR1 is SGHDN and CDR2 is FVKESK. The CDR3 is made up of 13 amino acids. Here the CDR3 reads CASSQGWKGEAFF. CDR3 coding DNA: TGTGCCAGCAGCCAGGGTTGGAAGGGTGAAGCTTTCTTT.

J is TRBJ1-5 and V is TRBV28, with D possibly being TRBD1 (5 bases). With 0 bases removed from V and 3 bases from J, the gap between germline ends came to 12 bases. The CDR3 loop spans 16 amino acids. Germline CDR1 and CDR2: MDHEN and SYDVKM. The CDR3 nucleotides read TGTGCCAGCAGTTTATGGGACATCAAGTACAATCAGCCCCAGCATTTT. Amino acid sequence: CASSLWDIKYNQPQHF.

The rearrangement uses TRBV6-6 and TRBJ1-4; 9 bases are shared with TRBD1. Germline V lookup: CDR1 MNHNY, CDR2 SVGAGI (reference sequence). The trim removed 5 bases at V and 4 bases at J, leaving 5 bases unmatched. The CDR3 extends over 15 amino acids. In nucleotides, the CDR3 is TGTGCCAGCAGTACCGGGACAGGGATTAATGAAAAACTGTTTTTT. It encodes CASSTGTGINEKLFF.

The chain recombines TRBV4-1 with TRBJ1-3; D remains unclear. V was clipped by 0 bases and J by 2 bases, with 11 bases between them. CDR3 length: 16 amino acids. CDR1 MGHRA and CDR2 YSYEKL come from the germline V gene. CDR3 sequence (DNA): TGCGCCAGCAGCCAAGAGCTTGACGGGGCTGGAAACACCATATATTTT. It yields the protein CASSQELDGAGNTIYF.

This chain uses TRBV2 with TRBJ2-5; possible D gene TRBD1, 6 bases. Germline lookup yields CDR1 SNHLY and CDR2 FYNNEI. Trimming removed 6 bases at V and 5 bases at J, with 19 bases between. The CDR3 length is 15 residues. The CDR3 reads CASSRANQGLETQYF. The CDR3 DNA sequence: TGTGCCAGCAGCCGGGCGAACCAGGGGTTGGAGACCCAGTACTTC. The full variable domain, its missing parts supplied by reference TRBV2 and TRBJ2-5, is EPEVTQTPSHQVTQMGQEVILRCVPISNHLYFYWYRQILGQKVEFLVSFYNNEISEKSEIFDDQFSVERPDGSNFTLKIRSTKLEDSAMYFCASSRANQGLETQYFGPGTRLLVL.

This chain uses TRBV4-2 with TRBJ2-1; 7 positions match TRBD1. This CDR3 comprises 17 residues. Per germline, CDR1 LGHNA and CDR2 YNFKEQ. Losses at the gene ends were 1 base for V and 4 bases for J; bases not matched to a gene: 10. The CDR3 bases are TGTGCCAGCAGCCAAGCCCCTCGGGACAGCACATACAATGAGCAGTTCTTC. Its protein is CASSQAPRDSTYNEQFF.

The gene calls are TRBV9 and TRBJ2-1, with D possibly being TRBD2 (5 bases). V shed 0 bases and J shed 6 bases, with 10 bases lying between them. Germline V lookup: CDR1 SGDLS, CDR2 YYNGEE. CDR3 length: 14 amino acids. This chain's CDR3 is CASSVAPSFNEQFF. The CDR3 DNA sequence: TGTGCCAGCAGCGTAGCTCCTAGCTTCAATGAGCAGTTCTTC. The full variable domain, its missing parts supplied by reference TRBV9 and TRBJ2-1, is DSGVTQTPKHLITATGQRVTLRCSPRSGDLSVYWYQQSLDQGLQFLIQYYNGEERAKGNILERFSAQQFPDLHSELNLSSLELGDSALYFCASSVAPSFNEQFFGPGTRLTVL.